This T cell receptor (beta chain) was obtained from a study of blood T cell repertoires in COVID-19. For the study at large: The United States, Italy and Spain provided the acute and convalescent COVID-19 samples.

Sequenced by immunoSEQ multiplex PCR; TCRdb stores in-frame clones only, minus some. The table lists some 670,000 clones, about 90% of them singletons. The CDR3 length is 14 residues. Germline V lookup: CDR1 SGHRS, CDR2 YFSETQ. Unmatched junction bases numbered 2, after V lost 0 bases and J lost 3 bases. The receptor was isolated from a woman aged 18-30 years with acute or convalescent COVID-19. The chain links TRBV5-1 to TRBJ2-7; the match to TRBD1 covers 8 bases. The specimen was peripheral blood. The CDR3 DNA follows: TGCGCCAGCAGCTTGGACAGGGGGGTCTACGAGCAGTACTTC. It yields the protein CASSLDRGVYEQYF.